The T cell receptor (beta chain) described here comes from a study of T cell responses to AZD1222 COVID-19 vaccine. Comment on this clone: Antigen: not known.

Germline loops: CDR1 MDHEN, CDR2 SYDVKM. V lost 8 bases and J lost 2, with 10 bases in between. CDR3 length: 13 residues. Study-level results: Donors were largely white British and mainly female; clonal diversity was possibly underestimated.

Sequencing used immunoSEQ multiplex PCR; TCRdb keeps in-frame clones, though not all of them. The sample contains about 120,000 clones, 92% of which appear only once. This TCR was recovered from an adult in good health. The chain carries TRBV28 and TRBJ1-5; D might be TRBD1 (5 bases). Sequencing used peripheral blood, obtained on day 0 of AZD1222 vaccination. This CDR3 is CASGGNGNQPQHF. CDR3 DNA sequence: TGTGCCAGCGGGGGGAATGGCAATCAGCCCCAGCATTTT.